Presented here are 9 T cell receptor beta chains from one specimen sequenced in a study of blood T cells in healthy people across ages. The second PCR ran roughly 6 to 11 cycles with a sample-barcoded 5' primer and J-beta primers. MiXCR was run by TCRdb on the 5' RACE reads, yielding one entry per CDR3 protein. The table has some 1.5 million distinct CDR3 sequences, 28% seen once. Sequencing was carried out using blood. These receptors were taken from a woman between 25 and 40 years old in good health.

This clonotype was detected ten times or more. The gene calls are TRBV7-9 and TRBJ1-2, with a possible D match to TRBD1 (5 bases). V gave up 6 bases and J gave up 4 bases, with 9 bases separating them. The CDR3 spans 12 residues. Germline V gene sequence: CDR1 SEHNR, CDR2 FQNEAQ (reference sequence). The CDR3 reads CASSPGAYGYTF. CDR3 DNA: TGTGCCAGCAGTCCCGGGGCCTATGGCTACACCTTC.

This clonotype was observed a handful of times. The V call is TRBV12-3 or TRBV12-4, the J call TRBJ2-1; D perhaps matches TRBD2 (6 bases). Trimming shortened V by 6 bases and J by 4 bases, and 13 bases separated the two germline ends. This CDR3 contains 14 residues. The CDR3, as DNA: TGTGCCAGCAGCTTCCTGGGACTTTACAATGAGCAGTTCTTC. This sequence encodes CASSFLGLYNEQFF.

This clonotype came up many times. The V call is TRBV9, the J call TRBJ2-5, with D maybe TRBD2 (6 bases). The germline CDR1 and CDR2 sequences are SGDLS and YYNGEE. The CDR3 is made up of 15 amino acids. V lost 4 bases, J lost 5 bases, and 18 bases lay in between. The CDR3 is CASSRGLSGLETQYF. The CDR3 bases are TGTGCCAGCAGCAGGGGACTGTCAGGGTTGGAGACCCAGTACTTC.

Only a few counts were recorded for this clonotype. The gene calls are TRBV27 and TRBJ2-1; TRBD1 agrees at 9 bases. This CDR3 is built from 14 residues. Germline-derived CDR1 and CDR2 are MNHEY and SMNVEV (reference sequence). V was pared by 5 bases and J by 8 bases, with 7 bases of the junction left unmatched. The CDR3, as DNA: TGTGCCAGCAGTGCCAACAGGGGGCTGGATGAGCAGTTCTTC. Translating it yields CASSANRGLDEQFF.

The chain uses TRBV6-5 and TRBJ2-1; no reliable D call. V lost 6 bases and J lost 5, with 8 bases in between. From germline, CDR1 is MNHEY and CDR2 SVGAGI. The CDR3 has 12 residues. The CDR3 sequence is CASSRKNNEQFF. The CDR3 nucleotides are TGTGCCAGCAGCCGAAAAAACAATGAGCAGTTCTTC.

This sequence joins TRBV29-1 and TRBJ2-2; no reliable D call. The CDR3 consists of 14 residues. V lost 7 bases, J lost 0 bases, and 12 bases lay in between. The germline V gene has CDR1 SQVTM and CDR2 ANQGSEA. The DNA of the CDR3 is TGCAGCGGGGGTCGAGGCTCGAACACCGGGGAGCTGTTTTTT. Its translation is CSGGRGSNTGELFF.

This clonotype was counted only a few times. The chain is built from TRBV28 and TRBJ1-5; D may be TRBD1 (6 bases). V lost 1 base to trimming and J lost 6 bases, with 16 bases between them. CDR1 and CDR2 from the germline V gene are MDHEN and SYDVKM. This CDR3 is 16 amino acids long. The CDR3 protein is CASSLLGRGSIQPQHF. The CDR3 DNA follows: TGTGCCAGCAGTTTATTAGGCAGGGGATCTATTCAGCCCCAGCATTTT. Full variable domain (missing parts from reference TRBV28 and TRBJ1-5): DVKVTQSSRYLVKRTGEKVFLECVQDMDHENMFWYRQDPGLGLRLIYFSYDVKMKEKGDIPEGYSVSREKKERFSLILESASTNQTSMYLCASSLLGRGSIQPQHFGDGTRLSIL.

A remark on this clonotype: Sequence at one end of the junction differs from germline and may be a read error. V is TRBV11-2 and J is TRBJ1-4; D is unclear. CDR1 and CDR2 from the germline V gene are SGHAT and FQNNGV. The CDR3 is 14 amino acids. For the CDR3, the DNA is TGTGCCAGCAGCTCCGACACGGCGGGAGAAAAGCTGTTTTTT. It is translated as CASSSDTAGEKLFF.

This clonotype has a count of ten or more. V gene TRBV4-3 combines with J gene TRBJ2-6; TRBD1 matches 11 bases. V lost 0 bases and J lost 4; bases outside the gene matches: 14. There are 21 residues in the CDR3. Germline CDR1 reads LGHNA; CDR2 reads YSLEER. CDR3 nucleotides: TGCGCCAGCAGCCAAGATAGGTTGGCCGGACAGGGGGCATGGGGGGCCAACGTCCTGACTTTC. It is translated as CASSQDRLAGQGAWGANVLTF.